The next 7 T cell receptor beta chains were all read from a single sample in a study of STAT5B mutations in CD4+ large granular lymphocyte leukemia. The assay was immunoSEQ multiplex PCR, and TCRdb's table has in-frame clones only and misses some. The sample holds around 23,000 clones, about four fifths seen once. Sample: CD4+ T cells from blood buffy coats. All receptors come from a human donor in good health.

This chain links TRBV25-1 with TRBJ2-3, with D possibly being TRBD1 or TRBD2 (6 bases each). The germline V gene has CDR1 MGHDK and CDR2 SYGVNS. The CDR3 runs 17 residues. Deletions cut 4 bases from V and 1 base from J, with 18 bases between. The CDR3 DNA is TGTGCCAGCAGTGCCGCTGGGGGCGGGGTTGGCACAGATACGCAGTATTTT. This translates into CASSAAGGGVGTDTQYF.

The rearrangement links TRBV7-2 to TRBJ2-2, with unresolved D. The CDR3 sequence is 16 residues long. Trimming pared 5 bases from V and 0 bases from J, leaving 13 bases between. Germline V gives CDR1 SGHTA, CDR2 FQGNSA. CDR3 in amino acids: CASSQLNIPNTGELFF. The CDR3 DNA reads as TGTGCCAGCAGCCAGCTTAATATCCCGAACACCGGGGAGCTGTTTTTT.

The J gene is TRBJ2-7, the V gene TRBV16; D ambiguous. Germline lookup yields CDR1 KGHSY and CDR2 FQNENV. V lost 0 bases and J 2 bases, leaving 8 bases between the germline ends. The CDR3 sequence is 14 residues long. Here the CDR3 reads CASSQSIYTYEQYF. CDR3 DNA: TGTGCCAGCAGCCAATCTATCTATACCTACGAGCAGTACTTC.

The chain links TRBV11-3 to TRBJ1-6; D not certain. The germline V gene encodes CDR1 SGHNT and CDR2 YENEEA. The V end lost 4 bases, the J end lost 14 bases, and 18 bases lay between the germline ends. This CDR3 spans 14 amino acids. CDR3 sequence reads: CASSSRDGSGSLHF. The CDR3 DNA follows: TGTGCCAGCAGCTCACGCGACGGGAGTGGTTCCCTCCACTTT.

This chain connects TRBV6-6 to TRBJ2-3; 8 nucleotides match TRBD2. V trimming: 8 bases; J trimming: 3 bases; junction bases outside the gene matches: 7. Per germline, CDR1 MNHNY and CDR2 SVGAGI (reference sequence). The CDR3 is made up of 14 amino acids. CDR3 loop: CASSTSGVTDTQYF. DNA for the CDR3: TGTGCCAGCTCTACTAGCGGTGTGACAGATACGCAGTATTTT.

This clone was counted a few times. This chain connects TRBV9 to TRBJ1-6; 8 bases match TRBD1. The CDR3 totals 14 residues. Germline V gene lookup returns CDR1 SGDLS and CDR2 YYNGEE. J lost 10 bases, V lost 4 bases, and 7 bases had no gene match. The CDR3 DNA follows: TGTGCCAGCAGCCCGAGACAGGGGAACTCACCCCTCCACTTT. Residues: CASSPRQGNSPLHF.

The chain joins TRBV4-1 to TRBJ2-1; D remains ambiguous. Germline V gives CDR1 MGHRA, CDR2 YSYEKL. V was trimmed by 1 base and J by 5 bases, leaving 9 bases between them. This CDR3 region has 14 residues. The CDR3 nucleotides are TGCGCCAGCAGCCAAGGCTTCCGAAACAATGAGCAGTTCTTC. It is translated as CASSQGFRNNEQFF.